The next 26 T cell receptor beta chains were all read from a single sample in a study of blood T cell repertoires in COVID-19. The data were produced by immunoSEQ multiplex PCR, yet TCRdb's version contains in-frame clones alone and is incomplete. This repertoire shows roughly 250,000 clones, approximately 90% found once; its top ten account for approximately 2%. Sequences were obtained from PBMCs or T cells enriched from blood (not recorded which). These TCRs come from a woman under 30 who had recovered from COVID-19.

CDR3: CATNQGNTDTQYF. For the CDR3, the DNA is TGTGCCACCAATCAGGGAAACACAGATACGCAGTATTTT. The V and J genes are TRBV24-1 and TRBJ2-3; a possible D gene is TRBD1 (5 bases). Trimming pared 8 bases from V and 2 bases from J, leaving 10 bases between. The germline CDR1 and CDR2 sequences are KGHDR and SFDVKD. The CDR3 covers 13 residues.

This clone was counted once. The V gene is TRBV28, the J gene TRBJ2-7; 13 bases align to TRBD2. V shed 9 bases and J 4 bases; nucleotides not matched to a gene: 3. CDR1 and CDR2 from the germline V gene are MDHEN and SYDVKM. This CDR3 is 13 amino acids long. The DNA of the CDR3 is TGTGCCAGTGGGACTAGCGGGATTTACGAGCAGTACTTC. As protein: CASGTSGIYEQYF.

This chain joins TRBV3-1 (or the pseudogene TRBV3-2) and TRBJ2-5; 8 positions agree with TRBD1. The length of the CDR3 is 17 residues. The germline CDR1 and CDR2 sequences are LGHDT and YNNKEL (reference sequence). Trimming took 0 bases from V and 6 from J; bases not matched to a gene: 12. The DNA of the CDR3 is TGTGCCAGCAGCCAAGAAACATCGGCAGGGGGCACGAAGACCCAGTACTTC. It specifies CASSQETSAGGTKTQYF.

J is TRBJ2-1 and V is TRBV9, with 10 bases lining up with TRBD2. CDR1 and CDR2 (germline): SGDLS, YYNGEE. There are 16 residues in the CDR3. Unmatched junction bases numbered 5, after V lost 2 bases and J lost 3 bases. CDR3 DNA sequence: TGTGCCAGCAGCGTGGCTAGCGGGGGTGTCTACAATGAGCAGTTCTTC. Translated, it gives CASSVASGGVYNEQFF.

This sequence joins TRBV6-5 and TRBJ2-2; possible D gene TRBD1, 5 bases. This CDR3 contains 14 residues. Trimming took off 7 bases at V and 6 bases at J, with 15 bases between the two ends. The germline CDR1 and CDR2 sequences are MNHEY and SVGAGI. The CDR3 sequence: CASMAQGWAGELFF. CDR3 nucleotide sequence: TGTGCCAGCATGGCGCAGGGATGGGCCGGGGAGCTGTTTTTT.

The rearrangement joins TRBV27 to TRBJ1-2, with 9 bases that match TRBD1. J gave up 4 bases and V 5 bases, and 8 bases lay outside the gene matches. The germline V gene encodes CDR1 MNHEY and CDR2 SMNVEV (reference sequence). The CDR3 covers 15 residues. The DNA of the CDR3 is TGTGCCAGCAGTCCAGGACAGGGGTCTGTCTATGGCTACACCTTC. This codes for CASSPGQGSVYGYTF.

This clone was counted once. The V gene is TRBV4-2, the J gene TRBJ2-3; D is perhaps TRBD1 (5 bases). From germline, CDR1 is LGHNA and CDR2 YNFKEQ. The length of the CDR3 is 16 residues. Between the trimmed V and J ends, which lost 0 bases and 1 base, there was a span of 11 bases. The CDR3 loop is CASSQEGVGGTDTQYF. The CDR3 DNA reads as TGTGCCAGCAGCCAAGAAGGGGTCGGAGGCACAGATACGCAGTATTTT.

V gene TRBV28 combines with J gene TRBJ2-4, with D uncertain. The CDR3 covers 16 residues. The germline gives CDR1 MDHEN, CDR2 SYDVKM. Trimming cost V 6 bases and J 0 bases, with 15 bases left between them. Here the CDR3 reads CASRPTENRAKNIQYF. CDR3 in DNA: TGTGCCAGCAGGCCCACAGAAAACCGAGCCAAAAACATTCAGTACTTC.

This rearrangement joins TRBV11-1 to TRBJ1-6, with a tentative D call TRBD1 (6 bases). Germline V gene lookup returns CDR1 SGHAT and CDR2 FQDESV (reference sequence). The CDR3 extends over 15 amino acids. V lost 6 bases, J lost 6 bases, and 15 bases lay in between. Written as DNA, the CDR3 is TGTGCCAGCAGAAAGGGGGACAACCCTAATTCACCCCTCCACTTT. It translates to CASRKGDNPNSPLHF. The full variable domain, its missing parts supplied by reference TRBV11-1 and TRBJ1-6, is EAEVAQSPRYKITEKSQAVAFWCDPISGHATLYWYRQILGQGPELLVQFQDESVVDDSQLPKDRFSAERLKGVDSTLKIQPAELGDSAMYLCASRKGDNPNSPLHFGNGTRLTVT.

The CDR3 sequence: CASTDTVQLEAFF. The CDR3 DNA reads TGTGCCAGCACCGATACGGTACAGCTTGAAGCTTTCTTT. The rearrangement links TRBV12-3 or TRBV12-4 to TRBJ1-1; D unclear. This CDR3 region has 13 residues. V was trimmed by 7 bases and J by 7 bases, leaving 16 bases between them.

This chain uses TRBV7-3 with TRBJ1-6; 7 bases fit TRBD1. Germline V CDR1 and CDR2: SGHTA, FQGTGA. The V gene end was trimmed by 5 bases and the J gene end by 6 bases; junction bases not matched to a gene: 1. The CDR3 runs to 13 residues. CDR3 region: CASSKGANSPLHF. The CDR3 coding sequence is TGTGCCAGCAGCAAGGGGGCTAATTCACCCCTCCACTTT.

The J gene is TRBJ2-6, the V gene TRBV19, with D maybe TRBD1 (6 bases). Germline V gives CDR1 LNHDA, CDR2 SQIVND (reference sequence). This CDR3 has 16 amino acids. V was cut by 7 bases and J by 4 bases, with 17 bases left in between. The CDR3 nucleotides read TGTGCCAGTAACCTCCAACAGGGTGTGGGGGCCAACGTCCTGACTTTC. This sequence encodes CASNLQQGVGANVLTF.

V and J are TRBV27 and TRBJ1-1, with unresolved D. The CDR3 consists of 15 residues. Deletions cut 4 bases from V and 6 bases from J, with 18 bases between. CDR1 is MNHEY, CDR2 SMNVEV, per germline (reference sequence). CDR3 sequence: CASSSETADDPEAFF. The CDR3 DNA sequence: TGTGCCAGCAGTTCGGAAACAGCGGACGACCCTGAAGCTTTCTTT.

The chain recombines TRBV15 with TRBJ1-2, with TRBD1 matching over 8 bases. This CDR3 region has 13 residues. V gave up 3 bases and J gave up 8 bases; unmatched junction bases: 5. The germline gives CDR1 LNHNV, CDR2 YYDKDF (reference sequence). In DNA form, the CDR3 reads TGTGCCACCAGCAGGGACAGGGTAGGCGGCTACACCTTC. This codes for CATSRDRVGGYTF. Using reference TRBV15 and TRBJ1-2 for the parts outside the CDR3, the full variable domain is DAMVIQNPRYQVTQFGKPVTLSCSQTLNHNVMYWYQQKSSQAPKLLFHYYDKDFNNEADTPDNFQSRRPNTSFCFLDIRSPGLGDTAMYLCATSRDRVGGYTFGSGTRLTVV.

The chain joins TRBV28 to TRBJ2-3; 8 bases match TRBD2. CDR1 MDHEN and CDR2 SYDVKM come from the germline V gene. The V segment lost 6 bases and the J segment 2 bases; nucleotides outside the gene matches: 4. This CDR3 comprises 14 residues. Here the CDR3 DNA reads TGTGCCAGCAGGCTTAGCGGGAACACAGATACGCAGTATTTT. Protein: CASRLSGNTDTQYF.

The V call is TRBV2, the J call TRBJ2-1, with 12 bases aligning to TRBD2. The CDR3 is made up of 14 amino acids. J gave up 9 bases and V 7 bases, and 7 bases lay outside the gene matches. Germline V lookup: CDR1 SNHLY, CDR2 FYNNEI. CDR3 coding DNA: TGTGCCAGCAAACGGACTAGCGGGACCTCTGAGCAGTTCTTC. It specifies CASKRTSGTSEQFF.

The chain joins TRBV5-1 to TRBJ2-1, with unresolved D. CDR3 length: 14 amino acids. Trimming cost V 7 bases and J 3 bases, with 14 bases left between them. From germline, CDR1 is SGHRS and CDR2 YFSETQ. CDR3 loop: CASPIYPFYNEQFF. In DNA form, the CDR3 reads TGCGCCAGCCCGATCTATCCTTTCTACAATGAGCAGTTCTTC.

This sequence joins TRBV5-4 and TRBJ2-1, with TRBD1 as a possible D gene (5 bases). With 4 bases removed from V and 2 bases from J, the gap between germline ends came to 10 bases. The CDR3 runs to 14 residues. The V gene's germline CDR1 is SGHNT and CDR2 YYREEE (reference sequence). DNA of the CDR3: TGTGCCAGCAGCCCACAGGAAACCTACAATGAGCAGTTCTTC. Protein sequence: CASSPQETYNEQFF.

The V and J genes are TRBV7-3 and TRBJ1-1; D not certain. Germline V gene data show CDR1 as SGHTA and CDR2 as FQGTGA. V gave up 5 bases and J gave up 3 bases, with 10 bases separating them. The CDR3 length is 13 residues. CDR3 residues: CASSAQAYTEAFF. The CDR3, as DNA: TGTGCCAGCAGCGCCCAAGCTTACACTGAAGCTTTCTTT.

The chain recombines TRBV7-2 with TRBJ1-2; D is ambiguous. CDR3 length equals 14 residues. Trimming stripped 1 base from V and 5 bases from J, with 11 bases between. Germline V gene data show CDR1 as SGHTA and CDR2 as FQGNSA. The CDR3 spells CASSLDQDFYGYTF. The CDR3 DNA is TGTGCCAGCAGCTTAGATCAGGATTTTTATGGCTACACCTTC. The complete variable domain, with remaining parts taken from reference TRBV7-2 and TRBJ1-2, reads GAGVSQSPSNKVTEKGKDVELRCDPISGHTALYWYRQSLGQGLEFLIYFQGNSAPDKSGLPSDRFSAERTGGSVSTLTIQRTQQEDSAVYLCASSLDQDFYGYTFGSGTRLTVV.

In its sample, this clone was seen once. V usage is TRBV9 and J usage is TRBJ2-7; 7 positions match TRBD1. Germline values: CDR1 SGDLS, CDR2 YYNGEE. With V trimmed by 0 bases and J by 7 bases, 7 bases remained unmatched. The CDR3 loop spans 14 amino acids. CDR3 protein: CASSVGQGVREQYF. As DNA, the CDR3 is TGTGCCAGCAGCGTAGGGCAGGGGGTTCGGGAGCAGTACTTC.

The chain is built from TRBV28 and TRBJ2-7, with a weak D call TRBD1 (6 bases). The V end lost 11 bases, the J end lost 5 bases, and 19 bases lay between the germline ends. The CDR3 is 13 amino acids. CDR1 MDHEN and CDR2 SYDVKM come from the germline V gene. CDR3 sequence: CAHAGASSHEQYF. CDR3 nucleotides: TGTGCCCATGCAGGGGCCTCGAGTCACGAGCAGTACTTC.

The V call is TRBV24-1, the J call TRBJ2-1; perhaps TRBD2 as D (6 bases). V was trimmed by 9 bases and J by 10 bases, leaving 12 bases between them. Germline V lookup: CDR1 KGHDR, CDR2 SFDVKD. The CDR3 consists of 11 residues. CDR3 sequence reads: CATGGTMEQFF. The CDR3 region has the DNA TGTGCCACCGGCGGGACGATGGAGCAGTTCTTC.

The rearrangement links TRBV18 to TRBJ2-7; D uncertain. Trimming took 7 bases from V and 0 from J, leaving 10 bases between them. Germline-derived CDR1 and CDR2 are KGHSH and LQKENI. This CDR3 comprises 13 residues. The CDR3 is CASWSGSSYEQYF. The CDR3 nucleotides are TGTGCCAGCTGGTCAGGCAGCTCCTACGAGCAGTACTTC.

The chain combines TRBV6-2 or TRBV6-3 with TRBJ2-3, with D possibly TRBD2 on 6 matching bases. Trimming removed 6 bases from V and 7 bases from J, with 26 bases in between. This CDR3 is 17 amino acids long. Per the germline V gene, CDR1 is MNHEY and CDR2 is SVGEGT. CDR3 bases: TGTGCCAGCAGCCCGGCGGAGGGGCGAAGGAGCATACATACGCAGTATTTT. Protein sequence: CASSPAEGRRSIHTQYF.

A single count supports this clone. This chain's CDR3 is CASSYKTGTDTQYF. CDR3 bases: TGTGCCAGCAGCTATAAGACAGGCACAGATACGCAGTATTTT. The chain recombines TRBV13 with TRBJ2-3; tentatively, D is TRBD1 (5 bases). Germline V gene sequence: CDR1 PRHDT, CDR2 FYEKMQ (reference sequence). The ends were cut back, 4 bases at V and 1 base at J, with 9 bases in the middle. The CDR3 is 14 amino acids.